The TCR beta chain described here comes from a study of T cell repertoires in cytomegalovirus infection. Study summary: Public TCR beta signatures were indicative of both CMV infection and a matching HLA type. General study results and limits: Cumulative frequency (of public TCR beta family members) identified carriers of CMV plus the relevant HLA. The study found HLA-C-restricted CMV-specific TCR beta clonotypes dominating the ex vivo response.

CDR3 length: 14 residues. The junction had 7 bases not matched to a gene; V was cut back by 6 bases and J by 6 bases. Looked up from germline, CDR1 is DFQATT and CDR2 is SNEGSKA (reference sequence). Using its own MiXCR run on the reads, TCRdb lists one record per CDR3 protein. The sample lists 490,000 or so distinct CDR3 sequences; roughly 10% were seen once. This clonotype occurred a few times. Antigen: not known. The sequenced sample consisted of PBMCs. V gene TRBV20-1 combines with J gene TRBJ1-6, with 8 bases lining up with TRBD1. The sequence was collected from a human donor in good health (CMV status not recorded). Some clones in this sample may be carry-over from other donors' samples. Written as DNA, the CDR3 is TGCAGTGCGAGGACAGGGCGGTTTAATTCACCCCTCCACTTT. Protein: CSARTGRFNSPLHF.